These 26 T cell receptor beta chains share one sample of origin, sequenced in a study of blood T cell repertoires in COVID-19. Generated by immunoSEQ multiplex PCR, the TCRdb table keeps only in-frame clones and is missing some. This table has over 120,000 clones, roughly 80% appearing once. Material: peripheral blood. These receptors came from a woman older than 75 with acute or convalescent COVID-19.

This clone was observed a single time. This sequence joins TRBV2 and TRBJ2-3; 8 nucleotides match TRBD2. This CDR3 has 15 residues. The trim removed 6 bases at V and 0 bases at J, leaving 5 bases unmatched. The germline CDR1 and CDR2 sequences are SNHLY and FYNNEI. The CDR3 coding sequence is TGTGCCAGCAGCCCTGGACTAGCCAGCACAGATACGCAGTATTTT. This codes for CASSPGLASTDTQYF.

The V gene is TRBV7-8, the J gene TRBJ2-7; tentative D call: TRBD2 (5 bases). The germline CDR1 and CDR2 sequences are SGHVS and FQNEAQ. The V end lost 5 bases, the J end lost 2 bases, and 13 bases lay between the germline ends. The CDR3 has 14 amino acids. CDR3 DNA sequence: TGTGCCAGCAGCCACGTCCGGGAAGCCTACGAGCAGTACTTC. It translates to CASSHVREAYEQYF.

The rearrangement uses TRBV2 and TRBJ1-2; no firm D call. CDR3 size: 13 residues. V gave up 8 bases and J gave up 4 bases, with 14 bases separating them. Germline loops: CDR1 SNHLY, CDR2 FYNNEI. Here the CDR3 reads CASPAPGSYGYTF. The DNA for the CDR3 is TGTGCCAGCCCAGCCCCCGGGTCCTATGGCTACACCTTC.

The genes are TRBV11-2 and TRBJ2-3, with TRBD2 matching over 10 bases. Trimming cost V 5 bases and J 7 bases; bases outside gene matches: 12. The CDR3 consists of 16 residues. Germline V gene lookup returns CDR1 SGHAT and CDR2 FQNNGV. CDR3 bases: TGTGCCAGCAGCCGACTAGCGGGCCGGCGAGGGTATACGCAGTATTTT. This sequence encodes CASSRLAGRRGYTQYF.

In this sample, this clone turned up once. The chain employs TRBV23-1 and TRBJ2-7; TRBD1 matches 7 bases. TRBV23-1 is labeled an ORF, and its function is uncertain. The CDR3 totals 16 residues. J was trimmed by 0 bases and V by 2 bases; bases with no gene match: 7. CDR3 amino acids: CASSQEDRADSYEQYF. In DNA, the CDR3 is TGCGCCAGCAGTCAAGAAGACAGGGCCGACTCCTACGAGCAGTACTTC.

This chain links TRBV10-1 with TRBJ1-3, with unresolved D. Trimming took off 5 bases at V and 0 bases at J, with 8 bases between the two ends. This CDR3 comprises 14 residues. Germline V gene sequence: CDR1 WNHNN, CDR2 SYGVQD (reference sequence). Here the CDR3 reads CASSPGSSGNTIYF. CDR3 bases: TGCGCCAGCAGTCCGGGATCCTCTGGAAACACCATATATTTT.

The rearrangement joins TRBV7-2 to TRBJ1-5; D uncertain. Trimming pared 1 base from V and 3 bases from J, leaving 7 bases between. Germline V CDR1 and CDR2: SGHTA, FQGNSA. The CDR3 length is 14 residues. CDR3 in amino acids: CASSLESHNQPQHF. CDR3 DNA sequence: TGTGCCAGCAGCTTAGAGAGTCACAATCAGCCCCAGCATTTT.

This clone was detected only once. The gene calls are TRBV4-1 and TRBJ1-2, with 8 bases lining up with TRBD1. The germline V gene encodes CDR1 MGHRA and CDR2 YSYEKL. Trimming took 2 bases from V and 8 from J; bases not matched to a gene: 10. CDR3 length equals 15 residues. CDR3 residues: CASSQQGQVVLGYTF. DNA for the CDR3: TGCGCCAGCAGCCAACAGGGACAGGTCGTACTAGGCTACACCTTC.

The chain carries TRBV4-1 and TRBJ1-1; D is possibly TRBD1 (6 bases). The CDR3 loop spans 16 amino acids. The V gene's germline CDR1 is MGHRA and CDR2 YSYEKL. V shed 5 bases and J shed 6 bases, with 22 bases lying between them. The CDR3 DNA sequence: TGCGCCAGCAGCTCTCGGTTAACCAGGGGATTCTCTGAAGCTTTCTTT. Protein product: CASSSRLTRGFSEAFF.

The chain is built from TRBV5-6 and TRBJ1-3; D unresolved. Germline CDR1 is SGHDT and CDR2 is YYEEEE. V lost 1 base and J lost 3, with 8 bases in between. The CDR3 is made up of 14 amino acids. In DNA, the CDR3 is TGTGCCAGCAGCTTGTATCAGTTTGGAAACACCATATATTTT. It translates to CASSLYQFGNTIYF.

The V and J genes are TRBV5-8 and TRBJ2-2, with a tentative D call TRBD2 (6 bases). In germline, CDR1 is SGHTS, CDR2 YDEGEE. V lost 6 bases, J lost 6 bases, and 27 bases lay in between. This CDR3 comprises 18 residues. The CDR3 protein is CASNYWAGTSSVAGELFF. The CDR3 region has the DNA TGTGCCAGCAATTACTGGGCGGGGACTTCGAGCGTAGCCGGGGAGCTGTTTTTT.

The CDR3 protein is CASSYRQFFTEAFF. The CDR3 nucleotides read TGTGCCAGCAGTTACAGACAGTTCTTCACTGAAGCTTTCTTT. V usage is TRBV6-5 and J usage is TRBJ1-1, with D maybe TRBD1 (5 bases). This CDR3 comprises 14 residues. Trimming stripped 2 bases from V and 4 bases from J, with 11 bases between. Germline values: CDR1 MNHEY, CDR2 SVGAGI.

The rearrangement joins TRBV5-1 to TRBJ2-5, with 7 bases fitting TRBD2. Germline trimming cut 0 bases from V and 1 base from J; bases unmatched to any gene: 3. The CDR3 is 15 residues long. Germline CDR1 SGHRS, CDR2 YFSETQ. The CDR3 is CASSLGGGAQETQYF. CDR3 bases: TGCGCCAGCAGCTTGGGCGGGGGTGCCCAAGAGACCCAGTACTTC.

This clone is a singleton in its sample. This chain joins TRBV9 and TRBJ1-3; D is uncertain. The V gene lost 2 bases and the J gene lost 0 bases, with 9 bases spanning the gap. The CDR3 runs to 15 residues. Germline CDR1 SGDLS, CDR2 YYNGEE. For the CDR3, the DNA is TGTGCCAGCAGCGTCAGACTGGGCTCTGGAAACACCATATATTTT. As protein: CASSVRLGSGNTIYF.

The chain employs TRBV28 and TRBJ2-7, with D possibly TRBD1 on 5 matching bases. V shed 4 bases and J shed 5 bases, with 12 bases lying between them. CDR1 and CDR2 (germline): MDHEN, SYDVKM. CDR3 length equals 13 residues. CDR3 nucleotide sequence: TGTGCCAGCAGTTACAGGAATGTCCACGAGCAGTACTTC. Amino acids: CASSYRNVHEQYF. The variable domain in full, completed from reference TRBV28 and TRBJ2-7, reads DVKVTQSSRYLVKRTGEKVFLECVQDMDHENMFWYRQDPGLGLRLIYFSYDVKMKEKGDIPEGYSVSREKKERFSLILESASTNQTSMYLCASSYRNVHEQYFGPGTRLTVT.

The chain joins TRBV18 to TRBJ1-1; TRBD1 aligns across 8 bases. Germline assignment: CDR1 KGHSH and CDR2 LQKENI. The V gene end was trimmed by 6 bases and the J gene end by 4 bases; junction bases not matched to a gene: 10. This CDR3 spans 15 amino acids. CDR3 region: CASSPGQGEATEAFF. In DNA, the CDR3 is TGTGCCAGCTCCCCTGGACAGGGAGAGGCCACTGAAGCTTTCTTT.

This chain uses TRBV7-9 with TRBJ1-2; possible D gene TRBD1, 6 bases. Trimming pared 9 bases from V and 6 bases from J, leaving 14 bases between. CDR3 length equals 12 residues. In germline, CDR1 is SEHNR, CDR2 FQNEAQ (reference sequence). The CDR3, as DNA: TGTGCCAGTGGGCACAGGGTCGATGGCTACACCTTC. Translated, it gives CASGHRVDGYTF. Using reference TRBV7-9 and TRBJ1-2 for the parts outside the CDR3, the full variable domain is DTGVSQNPRHKITKRGQNVTFRCDPISEHNRLYWYRQTLGQGPEFLTYFQNEAQLEKSRLLSDRFSAERPKGSFSTLEIQRTEQGDSAMYLCASGHRVDGYTFGSGTRLTVV.

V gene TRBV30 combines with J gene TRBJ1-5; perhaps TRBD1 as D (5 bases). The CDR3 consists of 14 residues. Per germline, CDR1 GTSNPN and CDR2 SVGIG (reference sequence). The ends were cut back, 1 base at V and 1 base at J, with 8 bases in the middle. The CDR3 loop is CAWSAGLSNQPQHF. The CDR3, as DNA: TGTGCCTGGAGTGCGGGACTGAGCAATCAGCCCCAGCATTTT.

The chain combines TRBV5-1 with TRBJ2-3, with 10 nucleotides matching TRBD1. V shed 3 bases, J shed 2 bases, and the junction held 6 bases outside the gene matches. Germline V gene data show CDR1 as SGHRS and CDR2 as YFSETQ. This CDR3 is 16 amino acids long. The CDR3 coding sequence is TGCGCCAGCAGCTACCCCGGGACAGGGGCCACAGATACGCAGTATTTT. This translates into CASSYPGTGATDTQYF.

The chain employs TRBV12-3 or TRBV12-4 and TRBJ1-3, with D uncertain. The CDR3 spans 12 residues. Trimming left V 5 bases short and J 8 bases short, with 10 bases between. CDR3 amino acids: CASSPQVDTIYF. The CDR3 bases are TGTGCCAGCAGTCCCCAGGTTGACACCATATATTTT.

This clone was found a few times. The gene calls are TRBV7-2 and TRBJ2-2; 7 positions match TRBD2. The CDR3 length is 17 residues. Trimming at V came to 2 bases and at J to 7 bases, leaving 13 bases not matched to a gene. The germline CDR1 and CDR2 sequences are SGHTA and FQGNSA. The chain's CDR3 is CASSLRGGVGYVGELFF. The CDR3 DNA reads TGTGCCAGCAGCTTAAGGGGAGGGGTCGGGTACGTCGGGGAGCTGTTTTTT.

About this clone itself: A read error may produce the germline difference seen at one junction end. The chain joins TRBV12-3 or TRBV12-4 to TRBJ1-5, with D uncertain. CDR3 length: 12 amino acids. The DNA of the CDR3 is TGTGCCAGCAGTTTTAGCCATCAGCCCCAGCATTTT. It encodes CASSFSHQPQHF.

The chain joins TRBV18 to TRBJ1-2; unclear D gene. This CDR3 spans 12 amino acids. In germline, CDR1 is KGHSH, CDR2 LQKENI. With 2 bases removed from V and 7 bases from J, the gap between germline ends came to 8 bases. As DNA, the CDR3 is TGTGCCAGCTCACCAACCGGTCTTGGCTACACCTTC. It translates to CASSPTGLGYTF.

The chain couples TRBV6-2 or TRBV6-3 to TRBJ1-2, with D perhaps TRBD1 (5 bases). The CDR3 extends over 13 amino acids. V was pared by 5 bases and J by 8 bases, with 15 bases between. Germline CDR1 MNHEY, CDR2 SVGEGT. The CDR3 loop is CASSADRLGGYTF. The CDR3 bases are TGTGCCAGCAGTGCTGACAGACTGGGGGGCTACACCTTC.

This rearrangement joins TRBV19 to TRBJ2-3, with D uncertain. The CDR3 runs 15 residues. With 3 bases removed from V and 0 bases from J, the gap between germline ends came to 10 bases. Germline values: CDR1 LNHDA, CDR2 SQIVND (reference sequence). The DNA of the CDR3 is TGTGCCAGTAGTATGGGCAGGTCTAGCACAGATACGCAGTATTTT. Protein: CASSMGRSSTDTQYF.

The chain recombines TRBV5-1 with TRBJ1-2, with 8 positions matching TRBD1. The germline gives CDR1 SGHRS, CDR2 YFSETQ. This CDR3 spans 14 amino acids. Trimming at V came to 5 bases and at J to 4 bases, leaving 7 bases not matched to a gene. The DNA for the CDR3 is TGCGCCAGCAGATCACGACAGGGGATCTATGGCTACACCTTC. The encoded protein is CASRSRQGIYGYTF.